Listed here are 7 T cell receptor beta chains from one sample, sequenced in a study of identical twins. TCRdb independently ran MiXCR on the 5' RACE reads; one entry per CDR3 protein. This table holds around 95,000 distinct CDR3 sequences, 5.9% found once. The sequencing sample was made of memory T cells sorted from blood. These receptors were obtained from a woman in her fifties or sixties in good health.

This clonotype showed up just a few times. The chain is built from TRBV11-3 and TRBJ2-1, with D possibly matching TRBD1 (6 bases). With 7 bases removed from V and 9 bases from J, the gap between germline ends came to 19 bases. This CDR3 has 14 residues. The germline V gene encodes CDR1 SGHNT and CDR2 YENEEA. CDR3 DNA sequence: TGTGCCAGCACCACGTACAGGGCCGAGGGTGAGCAGTTCTTC. Translating it yields CASTTYRAEGEQFF.

This clonotype came up many times. The chain links TRBV6-1 to TRBJ2-7; TRBD1 is a possible D gene (5 bases). The V end lost 2 bases, the J end lost 2 bases, and 10 bases lay between the germline ends. The CDR3 loop spans 14 amino acids. Germline V gene sequence: CDR1 MNHNS, CDR2 SASEGT. CDR3 residues: CASSENGRAYEQYV. CDR3 coding DNA: TGTGCCAGCAGTGAAAATGGCAGGGCCTACGAGCAGTACGTC.

The CDR3 region has the DNA TGCGCCAGCAGAGTGGGGACAATGCCCCAAGAGACCCAGTACTTC. This gives the protein CASRVGTMPQETQYF. The gene calls are TRBV10-2 and TRBJ2-5; the D gene is possibly TRBD1 (6 bases). Trimming removed 6 bases at V and 1 base at J, with 15 bases between. This CDR3 has 15 residues. CDR1 and CDR2 from the germline V gene are WSHSY and SAAADI.

In its sample, this clonotype was seen many times. This chain links TRBV9 with TRBJ1-1, with 8 bases fitting TRBD1. Germline CDR1 and CDR2: SGDLS and YYNGEE. V trimming: 3 bases; J trimming: 0 bases; junction bases outside the gene matches: 4. The CDR3 consists of 15 residues. CDR3 protein: CASSAGDRLNTEAFF. The DNA for the CDR3 is TGTGCCAGCAGCGCGGGGGACAGGTTGAACACTGAAGCTTTCTTT.

This clonotype was found many times. The CDR3 protein is CASKGLAVGETQYF. The CDR3 DNA sequence: TGTGCCAGCAAGGGACTAGCGGTCGGAGAGACCCAGTACTTC. The rearrangement joins TRBV7-9 to TRBJ2-5, with 11 bases identical to TRBD2. There are 14 residues in the CDR3. Germline CDR1 and CDR2: SEHNR and FQNEAQ (reference sequence). V was clipped by 7 bases and J by 4 bases; unmatched bases: 5.

This clonotype was seen more than once but under ten times. The chain employs TRBV6-1 and TRBJ1-5; a weak D match, TRBD1 (6 bases). Germline-derived CDR1 and CDR2 are MNHNS and SASEGT. The CDR3 extends over 13 amino acids. The V end was cut by 8 bases, the J end by 4 bases, with 12 bases between. In DNA form, the CDR3 reads TGTGCCAGCCGGGACACATTTAATCAGCCCCAGCATTTT. It encodes CASRDTFNQPQHF.

This clonotype was seen repeatedly, ten times or more. The rearrangement uses TRBV7-9 and TRBJ2-5, with D possibly TRBD1 on 7 matching bases. Trimming took 5 bases from V and 1 from J, leaving 14 bases between them. The germline gives CDR1 SEHNR, CDR2 FQNEAQ (reference sequence). This CDR3 contains 15 residues. The CDR3 DNA follows: TGTGCCAGCAGCCGGACTACAGGGGCCCAAGAGACCCAGTACTTC. Translated, it gives CASSRTTGAQETQYF.